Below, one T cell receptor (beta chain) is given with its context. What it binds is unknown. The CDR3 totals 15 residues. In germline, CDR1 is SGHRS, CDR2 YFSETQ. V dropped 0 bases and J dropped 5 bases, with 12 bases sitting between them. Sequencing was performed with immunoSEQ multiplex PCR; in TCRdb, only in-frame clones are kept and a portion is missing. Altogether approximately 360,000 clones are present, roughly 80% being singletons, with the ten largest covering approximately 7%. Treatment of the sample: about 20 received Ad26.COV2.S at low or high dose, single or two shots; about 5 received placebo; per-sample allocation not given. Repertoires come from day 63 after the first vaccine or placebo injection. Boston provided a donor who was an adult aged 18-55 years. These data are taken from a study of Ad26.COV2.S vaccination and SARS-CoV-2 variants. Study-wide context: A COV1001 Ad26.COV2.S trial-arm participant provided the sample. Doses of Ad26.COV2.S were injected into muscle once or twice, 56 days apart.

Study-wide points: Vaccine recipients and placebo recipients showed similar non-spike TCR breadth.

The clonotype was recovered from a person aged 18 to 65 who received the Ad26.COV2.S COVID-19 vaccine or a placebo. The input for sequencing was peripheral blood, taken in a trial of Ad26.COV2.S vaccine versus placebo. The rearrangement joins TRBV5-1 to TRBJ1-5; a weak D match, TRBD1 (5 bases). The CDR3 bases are TGCGCCAGCAGCTTGGGGGGCCAGGCTTATCAGCCCCAGCATTTT. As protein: CASSLGGQAYQPQHF.